This TCR beta chain was obtained from a study of T cell repertoires in cytomegalovirus infection. TCRdb fed the reads into MiXCR, producing one record per CDR3 protein. The repertoire holds around 120,000 distinct CDR3 sequences, with about 24% as singletons. A word on this clonotype: Antigen specificity is unknown.

Germline CDR1 SQVTM, CDR2 ANQGSEA. The V gene end was trimmed by 2 bases and the J gene end by 1 base; junction bases not matched to a gene: 12. The CDR3 is 18 residues long. This chain joins TRBV29-1 and TRBJ2-1, with 9 bases matching TRBD2. Input material: PBMCs, sequenced either directly or after in vitro stimulation (not recorded which). The clonotype originates from a human donor in good health (CMV status not recorded). Some clones in this sample may be carry-over from other donors' samples. CDR3 in DNA: TGCAGCGTTGAAAAGGTGGGGGGGCGGGAGGGGTCCTACAATGAGCAGTTCTTC. This codes for CSVEKVGGREGSYNEQFF.